This T cell receptor beta chain was captured by sequencing in a study of identical twins. Study results and caveats: Twin pairs' shared out-of-frame alpha sequences were enriched in low generation probability. Abundant beta clonotypes from cord blood had fewer insertions, unlike memory repertoires, which showed none. Conclusions rested on cross-sectional statistics rather than following the same donors.

Trimming at V came to 0 bases and at J to 6 bases, leaving 1 base not matched to a gene. Germline values: CDR1 SEHNR, CDR2 FQNEAQ (reference sequence). The CDR3 totals 14 residues. This clonotype was seen only once. Its antigen is undetermined. TCRdb fed the 5' RACE reads into MiXCR, producing one record per CDR3 protein. The table records roughly 1,500,000 distinct CDR3 sequences, around 29% of them present only once. This rearrangement joins TRBV7-9 to TRBJ2-7; 11 nucleotides match TRBD2. Sequencing input: cord blood. The TCR comes from a newborn girl in good health. The DNA of the CDR3 is TGTGCCAGCAGCTTAGCGGGACTAGCGGTCGAGCAGTACTTC. This gives the protein CASSLAGLAVEQYF.